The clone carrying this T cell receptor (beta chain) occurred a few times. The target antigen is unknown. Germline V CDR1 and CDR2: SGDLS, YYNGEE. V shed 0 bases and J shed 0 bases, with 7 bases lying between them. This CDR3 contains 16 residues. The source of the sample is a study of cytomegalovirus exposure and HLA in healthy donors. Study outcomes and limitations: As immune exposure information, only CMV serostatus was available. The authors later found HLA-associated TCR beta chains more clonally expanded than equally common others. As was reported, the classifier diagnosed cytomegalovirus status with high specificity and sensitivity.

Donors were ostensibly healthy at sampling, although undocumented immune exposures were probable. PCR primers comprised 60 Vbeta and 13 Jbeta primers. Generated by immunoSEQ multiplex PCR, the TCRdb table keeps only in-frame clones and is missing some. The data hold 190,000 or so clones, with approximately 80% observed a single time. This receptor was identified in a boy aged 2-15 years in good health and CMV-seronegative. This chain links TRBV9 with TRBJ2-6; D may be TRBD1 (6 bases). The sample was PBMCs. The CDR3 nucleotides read TGTGCCAGCAGCGTAGCGACAGGCTCTGGGGCCAACGTCCTGACTTTC. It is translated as CASSVATGSGANVLTF.